The clone carrying this T cell receptor beta chain was observed many times. Its antigen is still unknown. The CDR3 runs 14 residues. The V segment lost 8 bases and the J segment 7 bases; nucleotides outside the gene matches: 12. Germline V gene lookup returns CDR1 SQVTM and CDR2 ANQGSEA. Each CDR3 protein gets one entry after TCRdb re-called the 5' RACE reads with MiXCR. The sample holds hundreds of thousands of distinct CDR3 sequences, over 5% seen once. This entry comes from a study of identical twins. Findings of the study overall: The same donors were not followed; conclusions instead depended on cross-sectional statistical analysis. Out-of-frame beta sequences exhibited a weaker degree of excess twin sharing.

The sequence came from a young man in good health. This chain links TRBV29-1 with TRBJ2-1; 9 bases map to TRBD1. Sample: naive T cells sorted from blood. The CDR3 loop reads CSNPPGQGSNEQFF. CDR3 DNA sequence: TGCAGCAACCCTCCGGGACAGGGTTCGAATGAGCAGTTCTTC.